The 17 T cell receptor beta chains in this list originate from one sample, sequenced in a study of CD8+ T cells in alopecia areata. Sample treatment: oral pan-JAK inhibitor, 5-10 mg twice daily. Isolated RNA was reverse transcribed into cDNA used as the sequencing template. Produced via immunoSEQ multiplex PCR; TCRdb's table is partial and in-frame only. The data contain some 180,000 clones, about 47% of them singletons. The material sequenced was CD8+ T cells sorted from blood, taken at week 52, from a patient treated with tofacitinib. These receptors originate from a human donor with alopecia areata.

The rearrangement joins TRBV25-1 to TRBJ2-7, with TRBD1 identical over 11 bases. The CDR3 is made up of 14 amino acids. J gave up 4 bases and V 4 bases, and 3 bases lay outside the gene matches. Germline V CDR1 and CDR2: MGHDK, SYGVNS. The CDR3 reads CASSVGTGGYEQYF. DNA of the CDR3: TGTGCCAGCAGTGTCGGGACAGGGGGGTACGAGCAGTACTTC.

The J gene is TRBJ2-7, the V gene TRBV2; no reliable D call. There are 12 residues in the CDR3. The germline V gene has CDR1 SNHLY and CDR2 FYNNEI. The ends were cut back, 7 bases at V and 4 bases at J, with 11 bases in the middle. Written as DNA, the CDR3 is TGTGCCAGCACCATTCTAGGGTACGAGCAGTACTTC. Translating gives CASTILGYEQYF.

This clone has more than one count but fewer than ten. The J gene is TRBJ1-4, the V gene TRBV27; 9 positions match TRBD1. CDR3 length: 14 residues. Germline V gene data show CDR1 as MNHEY and CDR2 as SMNVEV (reference sequence). Trimming cost V 5 bases and J 8 bases; bases outside gene matches: 6. As DNA, the CDR3 is TGTGCCAGCAGTCCGGGACAGGGAGGCGAAAAACTGTTTTTT. This codes for CASSPGQGGEKLFF.

V usage is TRBV4-1 and J usage is TRBJ1-6; 8 nucleotides agree with TRBD1. Germline values: CDR1 MGHRA, CDR2 YSYEKL. This CDR3 is 16 amino acids long. Trimming cost V 6 bases and J 0 bases; bases outside gene matches: 4. The CDR3, as DNA: TGCGCCAGCAGGGTAGGACAGGGCTCCTATAATTCACCCCTCCACTTT. It translates to CASRVGQGSYNSPLHF.

J is TRBJ1-2 and V is TRBV6-5; 9 bases fit TRBD1. V lost 9 bases to trimming and J lost 8 bases; unmatched junction nucleotides: 4. Germline V gives CDR1 MNHEY, CDR2 SVGAGI. The CDR3 runs 11 residues. Here the CDR3 DNA reads TGTGCCAGTGGGACAGGGCTCGGCTACACCTTC. Its translation: CASGTGLGYTF.

This chain links TRBV5-6 with TRBJ2-4; TRBD2 aligns across 7 bases. J gave up 8 bases and V 3 bases, and 11 bases lay outside the gene matches. CDR3 length: 15 residues. In germline, CDR1 is SGHDT, CDR2 YYEEEE. The CDR3 here is CASSSYRDYTYIQYF. The CDR3 coding sequence is TGTGCCAGCAGCTCGTACCGGGACTACACCTACATTCAGTACTTC. The full variable domain, completed using reference TRBV5-6 and TRBJ2-4, is DAGVTQSPTHLIKTRGQQVTLRCSPKSGHDTVSWYQQALGQGPQFIFQYYEEEERQRGNFPDRFSGHQFPNYSSELNVNALLLGDSALYLCASSSYRDYTYIQYFGAGTRLSVL.

This clone has more than one count but fewer than ten. The rearrangement links TRBV2 to TRBJ2-7; D call uncertain. Between the trimmed V and J ends, which lost 3 bases and 5 bases, there was a span of 8 bases. Per germline, CDR1 SNHLY and CDR2 FYNNEI. The CDR3 length is 12 residues. CDR3 nucleotide sequence: TGTGCCAGCAGTGATTTGGCGAACGAGCAGTACTTC. It encodes CASSDLANEQYF.

The rearrangement joins TRBV23-1 to TRBJ1-2; no reliable D call. TRBV23-1 is sorted into the ORF group, with uncertain function. This CDR3 is built from 14 residues. With 6 bases removed from V and 0 bases from J, the gap between germline ends came to 11 bases. The CDR3 DNA reads TGCGCCAGCAGCCAAGACTCAGCTAACTATGGCTACACCTTC. Its translation is CASSQDSANYGYTF.

The chain uses TRBV2 and TRBJ2-3; 13 nucleotides match TRBD2. The germline V gene encodes CDR1 SNHLY and CDR2 FYNNEI. CDR3 length: 14 residues. Unmatched junction bases numbered 2, after V lost 6 bases and J lost 5 bases. The CDR3 region is CASRGLAGQDTQYF. The CDR3 region has the DNA TGTGCCAGCAGGGGACTAGCGGGGCAAGATACGCAGTATTTT.

J is TRBJ1-1 and V is TRBV13, with D unclear. This CDR3 contains 13 residues. CDR1 is PRHDT, CDR2 FYEKMQ, per germline (reference sequence). Trimming removed 6 bases from V and 4 bases from J, with 12 bases in between. CDR3 sequence (DNA): TGTGCCAGCAGACCGGGGATTTCCACTGAAGCTTTCTTT. Translated: CASRPGISTEAFF.

The J gene is TRBJ1-2, the V gene TRBV29-1; D possibly corresponds to TRBD1 (5 bases). This CDR3 contains 11 residues. Trimming took off 7 bases at V and 2 bases at J, with 8 bases between the two ends. CDR1 and CDR2 from the germline V gene are SQVTM and ANQGSEA. The CDR3 DNA is TGCAGCGGCCGGGACAACTATGGCTACACCTTC. As protein: CSGRDNYGYTF.

The V gene is TRBV6-5, the J gene TRBJ2-3; possibly TRBD1 for D (6 bases). Trimming shortened V by 2 bases and J by 0 bases, and 9 bases separated the two germline ends. The CDR3 is made up of 15 amino acids. CDR1 is MNHEY and CDR2 is SVGAGI in the germline V gene. DNA of the CDR3: TGTGCCAGCAGTTACGGACAGTCTAGCACAGATACGCAGTATTTT. It encodes CASSYGQSSTDTQYF.

Worth noting for this clone: Within the sample, other DNA sequences also encode this same CDR3. This chain links TRBV9 with TRBJ2-7; TRBD2 is a possible D gene (7 bases). The germline CDR1 and CDR2 sequences are SGDLS and YYNGEE. V lost 4 bases to trimming and J lost 3 bases, with 14 bases between them. The CDR3 covers 14 residues. The CDR3 loop is CASSPGGGGYEQYF. The DNA for the CDR3 is TGTGCCAGCAGCCCCGGGGGAGGGGGCTACGAGCAGTACTTC.

The gene calls are TRBV6-5 and TRBJ2-2, with D possibly matching TRBD1 (5 bases). Trimming removed 7 bases at V and 1 base at J, with 10 bases between. The V gene's germline CDR1 is MNHEY and CDR2 SVGAGI. CDR3 size: 14 residues. Written as DNA, the CDR3 is TGTGCCAGCACCACCGACAGGAACACCGGGGAGCTGTTTTTT. Protein product: CASTTDRNTGELFF.

V and J are TRBV6-1 and TRBJ1-6, with D perhaps TRBD1 (5 bases). V lost 2 bases and J 7 bases, leaving 18 bases between the germline ends. The CDR3 spans 17 residues. Germline V CDR1 and CDR2: MNHNS, SASEGT. The CDR3 region has the DNA TGTGCCAGCAGTGAAAGACCTGGGGGAGGCTTGAATTCACCCCTCCACTTT. Its translation: CASSERPGGGLNSPLHF.

The chain employs TRBV29-1 and TRBJ1-1; TRBD1 aligns across 7 bases. V gave up 4 bases and J gave up 5 bases; unmatched junction bases: 7. Germline CDR1 reads SQVTM; CDR2 reads ANQGSEA. The CDR3 is 13 amino acids. CDR3 nucleotide sequence: TGCAGCGTTGTGCGGGACAGTGGGACTGAAGCTTTCTTT. This translates into CSVVRDSGTEAFF.

This chain joins TRBV30 and TRBJ1-1, with D hard to call. The V end was cut by 0 bases, the J end by 0 bases, with 8 bases between. Germline-derived CDR1 and CDR2 are GTSNPN and SVGIG (reference sequence). CDR3 length equals 14 residues. The CDR3 bases are TGTGCCTGGAGTGTTAAGGGCATGAACACTGAAGCTTTCTTT. Amino acid sequence: CAWSVKGMNTEAFF.